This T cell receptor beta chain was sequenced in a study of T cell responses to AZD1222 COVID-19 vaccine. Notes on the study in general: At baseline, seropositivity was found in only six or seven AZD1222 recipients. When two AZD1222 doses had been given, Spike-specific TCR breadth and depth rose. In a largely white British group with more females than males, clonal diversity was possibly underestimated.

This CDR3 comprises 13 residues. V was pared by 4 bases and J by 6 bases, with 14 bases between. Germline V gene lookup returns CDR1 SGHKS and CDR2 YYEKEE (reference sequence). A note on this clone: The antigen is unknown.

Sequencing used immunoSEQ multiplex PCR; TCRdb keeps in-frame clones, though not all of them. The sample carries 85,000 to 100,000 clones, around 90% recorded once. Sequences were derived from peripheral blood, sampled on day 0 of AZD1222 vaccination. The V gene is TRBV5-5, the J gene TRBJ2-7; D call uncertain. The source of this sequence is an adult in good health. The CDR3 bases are TGTGCCAGCAGCGAGGTCGGAGTCCGCGAGCAGTACTTC. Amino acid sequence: CASSEVGVREQYF.